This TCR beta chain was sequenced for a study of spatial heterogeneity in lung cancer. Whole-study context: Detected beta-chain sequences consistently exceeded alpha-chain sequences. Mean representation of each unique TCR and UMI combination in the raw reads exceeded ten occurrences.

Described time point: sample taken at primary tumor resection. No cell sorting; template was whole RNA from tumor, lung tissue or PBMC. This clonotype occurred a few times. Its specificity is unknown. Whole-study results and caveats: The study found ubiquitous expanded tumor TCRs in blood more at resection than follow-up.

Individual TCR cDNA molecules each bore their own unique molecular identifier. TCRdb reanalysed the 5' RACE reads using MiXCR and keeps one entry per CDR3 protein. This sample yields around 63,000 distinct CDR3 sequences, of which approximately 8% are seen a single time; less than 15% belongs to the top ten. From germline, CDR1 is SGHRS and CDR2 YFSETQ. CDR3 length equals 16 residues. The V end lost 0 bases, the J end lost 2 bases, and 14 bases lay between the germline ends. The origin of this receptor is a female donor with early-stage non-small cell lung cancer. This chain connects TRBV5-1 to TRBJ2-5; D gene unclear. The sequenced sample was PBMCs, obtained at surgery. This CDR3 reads CASSLGRTGSQETQYF. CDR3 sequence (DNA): TGCGCCAGCAGCTTGGGAAGGACGGGTTCTCAAGAGACCCAGTACTTC.